This T cell receptor (beta chain) came from a study of Ad26.COV2.S vaccination and SARS-CoV-2 variants. For the study at large: Each vaccinee took Ad26.COV2.S intramuscularly, once or twice 56 days apart.

This clone was picked up one time. This same CDR3 is encoded by further DNA sequences in the sample. V lost 1 base, J lost 4 bases, and 7 bases lay in between. The CDR3 has 13 amino acids. CDR1 and CDR2 (germline): SGDLS, YYNGEE. Profiling relied on immunoSEQ multiplex PCR, and the TCRdb table lists in-frame clones only, not all of them. The table records roughly 390,000 clones, 70% to 90% of them present only once. Regarding treatment: roughly 20 received Ad26.COV2.S at low or high dose, single or two shots; about 5 received placebo; per-sample allocation not given. Day 63 after the first injection of vaccine or placebo was the sampling time.

The rearrangement uses TRBV9 and TRBJ2-3; D remains unclear. This TCR was sampled from a person between 18 and 65 years old who received the Ad26.COV2.S COVID-19 vaccine or a placebo. The starting material was peripheral blood, obtained in a trial of Ad26.COV2.S vaccine versus placebo. Here the CDR3 DNA reads TGTGCCAGCAGCGTACGGCTGGCAGATACGCAGTATTTT. As protein: CASSVRLADTQYF.